This TCR beta chain was found in a study of a mutant IDH1 vaccine in newly diagnosed glioma. About the research overall: The study started vaccination 4-6 weeks after radiotherapy alone, or with temozolomide cycles. Earlier care involved radiotherapy, temozolomide, or both, and the majority received both.

Points on this clone: What it recognizes is unknown.

This table comes from immunoSEQ multiplex PCR, and its TCRdb copy is limited to in-frame clones, with some not included. The sample records about 38,000 clones, more than 80% being singletons. Study-wide results and limits: Immune responses arising from the vaccine appeared in about 94% of patients.

The time point: week 23, last vaccination. Vaccine doses each comprised 300 ug of mutant IDH1 20-mer peptide, with topical imiquimod. Donors had new WHO grade 3 or 4 IDH1-mutant, ATRX-lost astrocytomas. The CDR3 has 14 amino acids. Between the trimmed V and J ends, which lost 3 bases and 4 bases, there was a span of 13 bases. Per germline, CDR1 KGHSH and CDR2 LQKENI. The TCR comes from a man in his forties or fifties with glioma. The source was PBMCs, collected from a glioma patient whose treatment included an IDH1 peptide vaccine. The chain links TRBV18 to TRBJ2-7, with D possibly TRBD1 on 6 matching bases. The CDR3, as DNA: TGTGCCAGCTCACCTTCAACAGGGCTTTACGAGCAGTACTTC. Its protein is CASSPSTGLYEQYF.